The 15 T cell receptor beta chains presented below share a single source sample, sequenced in a study of PD-1 blockade in mismatch repair-deficient tumors. Clones were sequenced by immunoSEQ multiplex PCR, and TCRdb holds only the in-frame ones, with some missing. Of tens of thousands of clones listed, roughly 80% are singletons. Sequencing used peripheral blood, obtained 44 weeks after starting pembrolizumab. The receptor set was obtained from an adult with mismatch repair-deficient cancer.

This sequence joins TRBV7-2 and TRBJ2-5; D is unclear. The CDR3 totals 14 residues. Trimming shortened V by 4 bases and J by 5 bases, and 14 bases separated the two germline ends. The V gene's germline CDR1 is SGHTA and CDR2 FQGNSA. CDR3 sequence reads: CASSSMQRSETQYF. CDR3 DNA sequence: TGTGCCAGCAGCTCCATGCAGAGGAGTGAGACCCAGTACTTC. The entire variable domain, with the rest obtained from reference TRBV7-2 and TRBJ2-5, is as follows: GAGVSQSPSNKVTEKGKDVELRCDPISGHTALYWYRQSLGQGLEFLIYFQGNSAPDKSGLPSDRFSAERTGGSVSTLTIQRTQQEDSAVYLCASSSMQRSETQYFGPGTRLLVL.

V is TRBV4-2 and J is TRBJ2-7; 9 positions match TRBD2. This CDR3 contains 16 residues. Germline values: CDR1 LGHNA, CDR2 YNFKEQ. J gave up 5 bases and V 6 bases, and 14 bases lay outside the gene matches. As DNA, the CDR3 is TGTGCCAGCAGTATCGGCGGCGGGAGGGCCGAGAACGAGCAGTACTTC. It encodes CASSIGGGRAENEQYF.

The rearrangement links TRBV18 to TRBJ2-7; D gene uncertain. The CDR3 spans 15 residues. Looked up from germline, CDR1 is KGHSH and CDR2 is LQKENI. V was trimmed by 6 bases and J by 5 bases, leaving 20 bases between them. The CDR3 protein is CASSRLGRHMDEQYF. In nucleotides, the CDR3 is TGTGCCAGCTCCCGGTTAGGCAGGCACATGGACGAGCAGTACTTC.

This sequence joins TRBV7-9 and TRBJ2-1, with 10 bases that match TRBD2. Germline V CDR1 and CDR2: SEHNR, FQNEAQ (reference sequence). V lost 5 bases, J lost 2 bases, and 6 bases stayed unmatched. This CDR3 has 16 amino acids. DNA for the CDR3: TGTGCCAGCAGCCCAAGGACTAGCGGAGCCTACAATGAGCAGTTCTTC. This codes for CASSPRTSGAYNEQFF.

The DNA for the CDR3 is TGTGCCAGCAGCTTTCAAGCCAGCACTGAAGCTTTCTTT. This sequence encodes CASSFQASTEAFF. The chain carries TRBV11-3 and TRBJ1-1; no clear D. Germline V gives CDR1 SGHNT, CDR2 YENEEA. The CDR3 has 13 residues. V was trimmed by 3 bases and J by 4 bases, leaving 9 bases between them.

This chain uses TRBV2 with TRBJ2-1; no clear D. Germline V gene sequence: CDR1 SNHLY, CDR2 FYNNEI. The CDR3 is made up of 11 amino acids. Trimming removed 8 bases from V and 6 bases from J, with 8 bases in between. CDR3 DNA: TGTGCCAGCGGCATAGCCAATGAGCAGTTCTTC. The encoded protein is CASGIANEQFF.

The rearrangement links TRBV7-6 to TRBJ2-6, with no clear D. The CDR3 sequence is 16 residues long. Germline-derived CDR1 and CDR2 are SGHVS and FNYEAQ. V gave up 6 bases and J gave up 3 bases, with 15 bases separating them. The CDR3 DNA is TGTGCCAGCAGGAAGGCCTCGGGCCTTGGGGCCAACGTCCTGACTTTC. Translating gives CASRKASGLGANVLTF.

This chain joins TRBV4-3 and TRBJ1-2; TRBD1 aligns across 7 bases. Germline CDR1 LGHNA, CDR2 YSLEER. The CDR3 loop spans 17 amino acids. After removal of 0 bases from V and 1 base from J, the junction contained 8 bases not matched to a gene. In nucleotides, the CDR3 is TGCGCCAGCAGCCAAGATTCGGGACAGACAATTAACTATGGCTACACCTTC. The encoded protein is CASSQDSGQTINYGYTF.

This clone has a single count. At one of its ends the junction is not consistent with the germline gene, which may arise from a read error. The V and J genes are TRBV7-2 and TRBJ2-7, with 13 nucleotides matching TRBD2. The CDR3 contains 12 residues. The germline gives CDR1 SGHTA, CDR2 FQGNSA. The CDR3: CASSGSGLAGIF. The DNA for the CDR3 is TGTGCCAGCAGCGGATCGGGACTAGCGGGAATTTTC. Combining the CDR3 with reference TRBV7-2 and TRBJ2-7 gives the whole variable domain GAGVSQSPSNKVTEKGKDVELRCDPISGHTALYWYRQSLGQGLEFLIYFQGNSAPDKSGLPSDRFSAERTGGSVSTLTIQRTQQEDSAVYLCASSGSGLAGIFGPGTRLTVT.

This chain links TRBV10-1 with TRBJ2-7; D is possibly TRBD2 (6 bases). In germline, CDR1 is WNHNN, CDR2 SYGVQD (reference sequence). This CDR3 has 16 residues. The V end was cut by 7 bases, the J end by 2 bases, with 21 bases between. The CDR3 sequence is CASTRPPGERAYEQYF. The CDR3 nucleotides are TGCGCCAGCACAAGGCCCCCGGGAGAAAGGGCCTACGAGCAGTACTTC.

V is TRBV7-6 and J is TRBJ1-1; 7 positions agree with TRBD1. The CDR3 length is 13 residues. Germline-derived CDR1 and CDR2 are SGHVS and FNYEAQ. Trimming removed 5 bases from V and 1 base from J; junction bases left unmatched: 1. CDR3 amino acids: CASSRTGNTEAFF. The CDR3 nucleotides read TGTGCCAGCAGCAGGACAGGGAACACTGAAGCTTTCTTT. Looking up the rest from reference TRBV7-6 and TRBJ1-1 gives the full variable domain: GAGVSQSPRYKVTKRGQDVALRCDPISGHVSLYWYRQALGQGPEFLTYFNYEAQQDKSGLPNDRFSAERPEGSISTLTIQRTEQRDSAMYRCASSRTGNTEAFFGQGTRLTVV.

This chain uses TRBV5-1 with TRBJ1-1; a weak D match, TRBD1 (6 bases). Trimming removed 3 bases at V and 5 bases at J, with 14 bases between. The CDR3 has 14 amino acids. Germline lookup yields CDR1 SGHRS and CDR2 YFSETQ. CDR3 DNA: TGCGCCAGCAGCTGGAACCTCCAGGGGACTGAAGCTTTCTTT. Amino acids: CASSWNLQGTEAFF. The full variable domain, with the rest looked up from reference TRBV5-1 and TRBJ1-1, is KAGVTQTPRYLIKTRGQQVTLSCSPISGHRSVSWYQQTPGQGLQFLFEYFSETQRNKGNFPGRFSGRQFSNSRSEMNVSTLELGDSALYLCASSWNLQGTEAFFGQGTRLTVV.

Note on this clone: One end of the junction does not line up with germline, which may come from a read error. The genes are TRBV30 and TRBJ1-3, with D tentatively TRBD1 (6 bases). Germline V gene sequence: CDR1 GTSNPN, CDR2 SVGIG (reference sequence). The CDR3 runs to 12 residues. The DNA for the CDR3 is TGTGCCTGGAGTTGGGGGGACATCCCCCCGGATTTT. This gives the protein CAWSWGDIPPDF. Full variable domain (rest looked up from reference TRBV30 and TRBJ1-3): SQTIHQWPATLVQPVGSPLSLECTVEGTSNPNLYWYRQAAGRGLQLLFYSVGIGQISSEVPQNLSASRPQDRQFILSSKKLLLSDSGFYLCAWSWGDIPPDFGEGSWLTVV.

The gene calls are TRBV7-2 and TRBJ2-1; 9 bases match TRBD1. V gave up 4 bases and J gave up 7 bases; unmatched junction bases: 5. The length of the CDR3 is 14 residues. Per germline, CDR1 SGHTA and CDR2 FQGNSA. The CDR3 nucleotides read TGTGCCAGCAGCTCGGGACAGGGTGGGAATGAGCAGTTCTTC. It is translated as CASSSGQGGNEQFF.

V usage is TRBV6-6 and J usage is TRBJ1-2, with D possibly matching TRBD1 (5 bases). CDR3 length equals 13 residues. V was cut by 8 bases and J by 2 bases, with 12 bases left in between. CDR1 and CDR2 from the germline V gene are MNHNY and SVGAGI (reference sequence). CDR3 sequence (DNA): TGTGCCAGCGGCTCGGGACGGAACTATGGCTACACCTTC. This codes for CASGSGRNYGYTF.